The source of this T cell receptor (beta chain) is a study of blood T cell repertoires in COVID-19. The wider study: Acute-phase and convalescent COVID-19 samples originated in the United States, Italy and Spain.

The table came from immunoSEQ multiplex PCR; TCRdb's copy has only in-frame clones and leaves some out. The sample has 70,000 to 100,000 clones; nearly 90% are singletons. This clone was seen a few times. Germline CDR1 MNHEY, CDR2 SMNVEV (reference sequence). The CDR3 sequence is 14 residues long. The trim removed 5 bases at V and 8 bases at J, leaving 11 bases unmatched. Sample: peripheral blood. The sequence was obtained from a woman of 80 years or more with active or convalescent COVID-19. This chain connects TRBV27 to TRBJ2-7, with 8 bases aligning to TRBD1. The CDR3 sequence is CASSRDRGYGKQYF. The CDR3 DNA is TGTGCCAGCAGTCGAGACAGGGGCTATGGGAAGCAGTACTTC.